This TCR beta chain came from a study of T cell repertoires in cytomegalovirus infection. This clonotype was recorded a few times. TCRdb re-derived calls from the reads in MiXCR, one entry per CDR3 protein. The repertoire has approximately 700,000 distinct CDR3 sequences, 35% to 40% of them found once; the top ten carry under 3.5%. Germline V CDR1 and CDR2: SGHTA, FQGTGA. The V and J ends lost 4 bases and 4 bases, in that order; junction bases with no gene match: 6. The CDR3 runs to 14 residues. The sample taken for sequencing was PBMCs. The chain uses TRBV7-3 and TRBJ1-1; 7 positions match TRBD1. This sequence originates from a human donor in good health (CMV status not recorded). Some clones in this sample may be carry-over from other donors' samples. Written as DNA, the CDR3 is TGTGCCAGCAGCTCGACAGGGTTCGGCACTGAAGCTTTCTTT. Encoded protein: CASSSTGFGTEAFF.